A single sample is the source of the 13 T cell receptor beta chains below, sequenced in a study of blood T cells in healthy people across ages. The authors ran a second PCR of about 6 to 11 cycles using a sample-barcoded 5' primer and a J-beta primer mix. MiXCR was run by TCRdb on the 5' RACE reads, yielding one entry per CDR3 protein. Of 790,000 or so distinct CDR3 sequences listed, about 56% are singletons. Specimen: blood. These receptors were obtained from a man between 40 and 49 years old in good health.

V gene TRBV20-1 combines with J gene TRBJ2-1; tentatively, D is TRBD2 (6 bases). Trimming pared 6 bases from V and 1 base from J, leaving 16 bases between. This CDR3 is 15 amino acids long. Germline V gene lookup returns CDR1 DFQATT and CDR2 SNEGSKA (reference sequence). CDR3 DNA sequence: TGCAGTGCCCTCACGGGGGAAGGGTCCTACAATGAGCAGTTCTTC. It yields the protein CSALTGEGSYNEQFF.

The J gene is TRBJ2-5, the V gene TRBV29-1; weak D call: TRBD2 (6 bases). Per germline, CDR1 SQVTM and CDR2 ANQGSEA. This CDR3 is built from 13 residues. Trimming removed 6 bases at V and 5 bases at J, with 16 bases between. This chain's CDR3 is CSVSATRGETQYF. CDR3 bases: TGCAGCGTCTCCGCGACTAGAGGCGAGACCCAGTACTTC. Based on the CDR3 plus reference TRBV29-1 and TRBJ2-5, the full variable domain is SAVISQKPSRDICQRGTSLTIQCQVDSQVTMMFWYRQQPGQSLTLIATANQGSEATYESGFVIDKFPISRPNLTFSTLTVSNMSPEDSSIYLCSVSATRGETQYFGPGTRLLVL.

The chain couples TRBV9 to TRBJ1-2, with a tentative D call TRBD1 (6 bases). The germline V gene encodes CDR1 SGDLS and CDR2 YYNGEE. The CDR3 consists of 14 residues. The germline V and J ends were trimmed by 0 bases and 8 bases, with 14 bases remaining between them. CDR3 DNA sequence: TGTGCCAGCAGCGTAGGCTTGGGGGGCATCGGCTACACCTTC. This sequence encodes CASSVGLGGIGYTF.

The chain couples TRBV7-9 to TRBJ1-2; 7 positions match TRBD1. There are 13 residues in the CDR3. With 4 bases clipped from V and 6 bases from J, the junction kept 5 bases outside the gene matches. The germline V gene has CDR1 SEHNR and CDR2 FQNEAQ (reference sequence). In DNA, the CDR3 is TGTGCCAGCAGCTCACGGGACAGCCATGGCTACACCTTC. It encodes CASSSRDSHGYTF.

The genes are TRBV20-1 and TRBJ2-7, with D possibly matching TRBD1 (5 bases). Trimming took off 5 bases at V and 2 bases at J, with 16 bases between the two ends. Looked up from germline, CDR1 is DFQATT and CDR2 is SNEGSKA (reference sequence). This CDR3 spans 14 amino acids. CDR3 nucleotides: TGCAGTGCTCCCGACAGAGCATTTCCCTACGAGCAGTACTTC. The encoded protein is CSAPDRAFPYEQYF.

This clonotype occurred a few times. The J gene is TRBJ1-1, the V gene TRBV6-1; tentatively, D is TRBD1 (5 bases). The CDR3 is 14 residues long. Germline-derived CDR1 and CDR2 are MNHNS and SASEGT. Trimming left V 2 bases short and J 3 bases short, with 10 bases between. The DNA for the CDR3 is TGTGCCAGCAGTGAATGGGGGGAGGACACTGAAGCTTTCTTT. It specifies CASSEWGEDTEAFF.

Only a few counts were recorded for this clonotype. V gene TRBV11-2 combines with J gene TRBJ1-2, with a weak D call TRBD1 (6 bases). The CDR3 length is 15 residues. Germline CDR1 is SGHAT and CDR2 is FQNNGV. V shed 0 bases and J shed 6 bases, with 14 bases lying between them. CDR3 amino acids: CASSLDRAGVDGYTF. CDR3 coding DNA: TGTGCCAGCAGCTTAGATCGGGCAGGGGTCGATGGCTACACCTTC.

The V gene is TRBV3-1, the J gene TRBJ1-5, with TRBD1 matching 7 bases. CDR3 length: 17 amino acids. From germline, CDR1 is LGHDT and CDR2 YNNKEL (reference sequence). The junction had 11 bases not matched to a gene; V was cut back by 2 bases and J by 4 bases. The CDR3 DNA is TGTGCCAGCAGCCAAAATTGGGGAAGGGACAGAAATCAGCCCCAGCATTTT. Translated: CASSQNWGRDRNQPQHF.

This clonotype has more than one count but fewer than ten. The CDR3 sequence: CSVEPGDYNEQFF. For the CDR3, the DNA is TGCAGCGTTGAACCCGGAGACTACAATGAGCAGTTCTTC. The J gene is TRBJ2-1, the V gene TRBV29-1, with D hard to call. Germline CDR1 SQVTM, CDR2 ANQGSEA. CDR3 length: 13 amino acids. The V gene lost 2 bases and the J gene lost 3 bases, with 8 bases spanning the gap.

This rearrangement joins TRBV15 to TRBJ2-7; TRBD1 agrees at 10 bases. There are 12 residues in the CDR3. Germline CDR1 and CDR2: LNHNV and YYDKDF (reference sequence). J gave up 8 bases and V 5 bases, and 3 bases lay outside the gene matches. The DNA of the CDR3 is TGTGCCACCAGCGGGACAGGGGAGAAGCAGTACTTC. Translating it yields CATSGTGEKQYF.

This clonotype was seen only a few times. The chain uses TRBV7-3 and TRBJ2-3, with D possibly matching TRBD2 (5 bases). CDR3 size: 12 residues. Germline CDR1 and CDR2: SGHTA and FQGTGA. V was trimmed by 4 bases and J by 11 bases, leaving 13 bases between them. CDR3: CASSSLGSGQYF. The CDR3 coding sequence is TGTGCCAGCAGCTCCCTGGGGAGTGGGCAGTATTTT.

The J gene is TRBJ2-3, the V gene TRBV7-8; TRBD2 matches at 8 bases. CDR1 SGHVS and CDR2 FQNEAQ come from the germline V gene. This CDR3 comprises 17 residues. Trimming at V came to 1 base and at J to 2 bases, leaving 8 bases not matched to a gene. The CDR3 nucleotides are TGTGCCAGCAGCTTAGAGGCTGCGGGGGGTTACACAGATACGCAGTATTTT. Amino acid sequence: CASSLEAAGGYTDTQYF.

V and J are TRBV11-2 and TRBJ2-7; 11 nucleotides line up with TRBD2. From germline, CDR1 is SGHAT and CDR2 FQNNGV. The CDR3 loop spans 18 amino acids. With 5 bases clipped from V and 2 bases from J, the junction kept 14 bases outside the gene matches. CDR3 DNA sequence: TGTGCCAGCAGCCCGAAACGGAGACTAGCGGGAAGACCCTACGAGCAGTACTTC. It translates to CASSPKRRLAGRPYEQYF. The variable domain in full, completed from reference TRBV11-2 and TRBJ2-7, reads EAGVAQSPRYKIIEKRQSVAFWCNPISGHATLYWYQQILGQGPKLLIQFQNNGVVDDSQLPKDRFSAERLKGVDSTLKIQPAKLEDSAVYLCASSPKRRLAGRPYEQYFGPGTRLTVT.